Described below is a single T cell receptor beta chain sequence and its context. The antigen remains unidentified. This record comes from a study of T cells in Graves' hyperthyroidism and ophthalmopathy. Individuals with ophthalmopathy presented a Clinical Activity Score of at least 3, a NOSPECS grade of at least 4 and a duration under 3 months. Investigators excluded patients with uncontrolled infection, other autoimmune disease, pregnancy or lactation. The PBMCs had their origin in less than 13 ml of fresh peripheral blood. Study observations and caveats: A model using 13 V-J features told ophthalmopathy apart from stable hyperthyroidism.

Amplified regions were TCR beta CDR3 sequences from RNA transcripts. First-round RT-PCR of the TCR CDR3 relied on the HTBI primer set. TCRdb processed the multiplex PCR reads anew with MiXCR; each CDR3 protein has one entry. The repertoire includes about 640,000 distinct CDR3 sequences, more than 20% of them detected once, and about 34% sits in the top ten. Material for sequencing was blood. This sequence was found in a man under 40 with Graves' ophthalmopathy.

The chain's CDR3 is CASSESTGVATDTQYF. The CDR3 coding sequence is TGCGCCAGCAGTGAGTCGACGGGAGTCGCCACAGATACGCAGTATTTT. The V call is TRBV10-1, the J call TRBJ2-3, with D possibly TRBD2 on 6 matching bases. Germline lookup yields CDR1 WNHNN and CDR2 SYGVQD (reference sequence). The CDR3 runs to 16 residues. V lost 0 bases and J 2 bases, leaving 12 bases between the germline ends.